The present T cell receptor (beta chain) was sequenced within a study of T-cell reconstitution after alpha-beta-depleted transplantation in children. With V trimmed by 2 bases and J by 5 bases, 12 bases remained unmatched. Germline V gene data show CDR1 as SQVTM and CDR2 as ANQGSEA. The CDR3 is 16 amino acids. The library targeted TCRbeta and was prepared with unique molecular identifiers. A single record per CDR3 protein comes from TCRdb applying MiXCR to the PCR reads. The profile shows over 450,000 distinct CDR3 sequences, over 9.5% of them singletons. In regard to this clonotype: The antigen is undetermined.

Study-wide results and limits: Surviving recipient T cells and thymic progenitors underlay high day-60 TCRbeta diversity in some patients. Most T-cell counts and diversity one year after the transplant came from T cells that were newly produced. Reportedly, only several hundred clones from non-depleted graft cells drove alpha-beta T-cell counts at about two months.

The receptor was derived from a child aged 2 to 10 with inherited bone marrow failure, due to receive a stem cell transplant. Material: PBMCs, obtained before TCRalphabeta/CD19-depleted stem cell transplant. The chain recombines TRBV29-1 with TRBJ2-3; 8 bases are a match to TRBD2. The CDR3: CSVEPLSREGRDTQYF. CDR3 coding DNA: TGCAGCGTTGAACCCCTCTCCCGGGAGGGCAGAGATACGCAGTATTTT.